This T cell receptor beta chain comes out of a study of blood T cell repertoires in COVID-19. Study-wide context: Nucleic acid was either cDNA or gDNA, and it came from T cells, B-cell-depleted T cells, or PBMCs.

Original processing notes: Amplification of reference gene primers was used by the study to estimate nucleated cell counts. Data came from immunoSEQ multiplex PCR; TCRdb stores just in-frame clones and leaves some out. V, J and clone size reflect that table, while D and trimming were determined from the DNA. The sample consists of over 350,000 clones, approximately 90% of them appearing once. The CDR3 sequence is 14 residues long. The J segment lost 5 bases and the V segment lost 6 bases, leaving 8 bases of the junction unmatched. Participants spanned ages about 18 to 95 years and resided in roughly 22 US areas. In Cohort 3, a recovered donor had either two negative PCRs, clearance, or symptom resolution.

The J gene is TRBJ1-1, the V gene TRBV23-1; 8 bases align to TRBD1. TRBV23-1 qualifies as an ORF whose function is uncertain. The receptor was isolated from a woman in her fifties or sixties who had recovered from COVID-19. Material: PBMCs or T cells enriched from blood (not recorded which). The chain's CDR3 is CASRPRTGLTEAFF. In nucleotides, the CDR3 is TGCGCCAGCAGACCCCGGACAGGGCTAACTGAAGCTTTCTTT.